This T cell receptor (beta chain) is drawn from a study of breast tumors, draining lymph nodes, adjacent tissues. Points from the study as a whole: The data were judged consistent with most tumor T cells coming from lymph node and expanding in tumor. Tumor TCR diversity was below lymph nodes but above nontumor tissue. Compared with basal-like, luminal-like tumors shared significantly more repertoire with nontumor tissue.

MiXCR was run by TCRdb on the multiplex PCR reads, yielding one entry per CDR3 protein. This table holds some 150,000 distinct CDR3 sequences, 20% to 25% found once. Samples came from axillary lymph nodes draining the breast cancer. As regards this clonotype: Its antigen is unidentified.

CDR1 is DFQATT and CDR2 is SNEGSKA in the germline V gene (reference sequence). V was trimmed by 3 bases and J by 9 bases, leaving 12 bases between them. There are 12 residues in the CDR3. Sequencing input: axillary lymph node tissue. The receptor was isolated from a female donor with breast cancer. Some clones in this sample may be carry-over from other donors' samples. The chain employs TRBV20-1 and TRBJ2-1, with D unresolved. For the CDR3, the DNA is TGCAGTGCTAGGCAGGTGGGCCGTGAGCAGTTCTTC. Translating gives CSARQVGREQFF.